This T cell receptor beta chain was retrieved from a study of T-cell reconstitution after alpha-beta-depleted transplantation in children (TCRdb year 2016). About the full investigation: The study quantitatively tracked T-cell immune reconstitution after TCRalphabeta/CD19-depleted allogeneic hematopoietic cell transplantation in children using TCR repertoire profiling.

Note on this clonotype: Its antigen target is currently unknown. No much larger clonotype is one base removed from it; base qualities were not supplied.

The protocol used for the library was PCR. TCRdb shows the sequencer as Illumina HiSeq 2500. TCR library preparation used molecular barcoding, with unique molecular identifiers applied to normalize quantification of the TCRbeta repertoire. The raw public data were reprocessed by TCRdb itself: fastp quality trimming at Q25, MiXCR clonotype calling, in-frame beta chains only. Rows matching on CDR3 protein sequence are summarized as one entry with the most common DNA and genes. The sample contains fewer than 700,000 distinct CDR3 sequences, roughly 13% of them found a single time. The top ten constitute about 2% of the sample. On the study overall, not on this receptor specifically: In some patients, the high TCRbeta diversity seen at day 60 was put down to recipient T cells and intrathymic progenitors that had survived conditioning. The apparently early alphabetaT-cell count recovery about two months after transplant was reportedly dependent on only several hundred rapidly expanded clones derived from non-depleted graft cells. The frequencies of hyperexpanded clones fell over the following months, and after one year, T-cell counts and TCRbeta diversity were mostly attributed to newly produced T cells.

This specimen's treatment or condition label, per the study, means: allogeneic hematopoietic cell transplantation with graft depleted of TCRalphabeta T cells and CD19 B cells. The children who served as transplant recipients had been given grafts of TCRalphabeta/CD19-depleted allogeneic hematopoietic cells. Specimen: PBMCs, mostly from graft donor cells, collected 360 days after TCRalphabeta/CD19-depleted stem cell transplant. The clonotype was recovered from a male patient younger than 18 who had a stem cell transplant for acute myeloid leukemia, so the T cells may come from the graft donor.

In nucleotides, the sequence is TGCGCCAGCAGCCAAGACTACCGCAATGAGCAGTTCTTC. Translated, this is CASSQDYRNEQFF. The sequence links TRBV4-1 to TRBJ2-1, with the identity of the D gene unclear. CDR1 and CDR2 are drawn from the germline V gene: MGHRA, YSYEKL. Including the terminal cysteine and phenylalanine, the CDR3 comprises 13 residues. Kept here is only the CDR3 DNA, which spans 39 bases and is read in frame from base 1. Between the V and J ends, shortened by 0 bases and 6 bases respectively, the junction contains 6 bases.